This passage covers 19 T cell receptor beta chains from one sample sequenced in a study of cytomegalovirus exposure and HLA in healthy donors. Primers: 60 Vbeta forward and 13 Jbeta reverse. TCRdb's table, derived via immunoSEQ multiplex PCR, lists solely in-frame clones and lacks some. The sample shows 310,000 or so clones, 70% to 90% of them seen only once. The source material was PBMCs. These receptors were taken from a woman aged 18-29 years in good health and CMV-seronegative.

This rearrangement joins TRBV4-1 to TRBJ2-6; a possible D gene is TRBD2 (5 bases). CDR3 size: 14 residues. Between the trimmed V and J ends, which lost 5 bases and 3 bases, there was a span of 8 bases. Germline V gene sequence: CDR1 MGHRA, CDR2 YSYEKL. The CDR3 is CASSGRVGANVLTF. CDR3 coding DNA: TGCGCCAGCAGCGGGCGGGTTGGGGCCAACGTCCTGACTTTC.

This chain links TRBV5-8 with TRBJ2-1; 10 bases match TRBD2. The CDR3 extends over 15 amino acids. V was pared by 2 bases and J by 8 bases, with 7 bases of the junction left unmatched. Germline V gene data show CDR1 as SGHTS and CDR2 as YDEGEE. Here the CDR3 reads CASSFQRGGFHEQFF. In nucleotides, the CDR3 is TGTGCCAGCAGCTTCCAGCGGGGGGGCTTCCATGAGCAGTTCTTC.

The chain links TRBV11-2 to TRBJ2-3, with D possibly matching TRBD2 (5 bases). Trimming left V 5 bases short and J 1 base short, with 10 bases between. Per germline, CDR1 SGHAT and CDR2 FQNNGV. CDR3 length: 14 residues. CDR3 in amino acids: CASSGLQGTDTQYF. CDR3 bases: TGTGCCAGCAGCGGACTGCAGGGCACAGATACGCAGTATTTT.

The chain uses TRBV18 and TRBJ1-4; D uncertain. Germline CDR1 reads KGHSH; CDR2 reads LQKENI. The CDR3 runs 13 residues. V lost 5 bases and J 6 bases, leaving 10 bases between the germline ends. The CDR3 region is CASSGGKDEKLFF. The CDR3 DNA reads TGTGCCAGCTCAGGAGGGAAGGATGAAAAACTGTTTTTT.

The CDR3 region is CAISESRSSGASYNEQFF. The CDR3 region has the DNA TGTGCCATCAGTGAGTCGAGGTCCTCCGGTGCGTCCTACAATGAGCAGTTCTTC. The chain joins TRBV10-3 to TRBJ2-1; D call uncertain. The CDR3 covers 18 residues. The ends were cut back, 0 bases at V and 1 base at J, with 16 bases in the middle. CDR1 ENHRY and CDR2 SYGVKD come from the germline V gene.

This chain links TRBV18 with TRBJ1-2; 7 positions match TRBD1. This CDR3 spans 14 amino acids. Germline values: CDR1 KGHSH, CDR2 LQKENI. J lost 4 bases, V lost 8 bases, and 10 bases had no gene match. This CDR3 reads CASRLPGQFYGYTF. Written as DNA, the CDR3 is TGTGCCAGCCGCTTGCCGGGACAGTTCTATGGCTACACCTTC.

The DNA for the CDR3 is TGCGCCAGCAGCTTCATTCCGGGACAGGGCTACTACGAGCAGTACTTC. Amino acid sequence: CASSFIPGQGYYEQYF. V usage is TRBV5-1 and J usage is TRBJ2-5, with 9 bases identical to TRBD1. The closer fit of TRBJ2-7 to the DNA end suggests the J call may be wrong. This CDR3 is 16 amino acids long. Per the germline V gene, CDR1 is SGHRS and CDR2 is YFSETQ.

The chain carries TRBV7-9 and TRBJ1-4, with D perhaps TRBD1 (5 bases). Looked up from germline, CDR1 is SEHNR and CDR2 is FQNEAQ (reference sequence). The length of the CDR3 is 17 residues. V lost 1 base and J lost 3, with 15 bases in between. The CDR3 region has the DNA TGTGCCAGCAGCTTAGGTGTCGGGGGGACTTCTAATGAAAAACTGTTTTTT. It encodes CASSLGVGGTSNEKLFF.

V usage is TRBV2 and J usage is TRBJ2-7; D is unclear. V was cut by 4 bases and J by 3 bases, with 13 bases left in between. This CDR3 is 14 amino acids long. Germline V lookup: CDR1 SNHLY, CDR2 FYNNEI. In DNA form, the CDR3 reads TGTGCCAGCAGTGTGTTCCGTACAGACTACGAGCAGTACTTC. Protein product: CASSVFRTDYEQYF.

This CDR3 reads CASLRTPGGETQYF. Written as DNA, the CDR3 is TGCGCCAGCCTACGGACCCCGGGGGGAGAGACCCAGTACTTC. The chain couples TRBV5-1 to TRBJ2-5; TRBD2 matches 7 bases. This CDR3 is built from 14 residues. CDR1 and CDR2 (germline): SGHRS, YFSETQ. V lost 7 bases and J lost 4; bases outside the gene matches: 10. Combining the CDR3 with reference TRBV5-1 and TRBJ2-5 gives the whole variable domain KAGVTQTPRYLIKTRGQQVTLSCSPISGHRSVSWYQQTPGQGLQFLFEYFSETQRNKGNFPGRFSGRQFSNSRSEMNVSTLELGDSALYLCASLRTPGGETQYFGPGTRLLVL.

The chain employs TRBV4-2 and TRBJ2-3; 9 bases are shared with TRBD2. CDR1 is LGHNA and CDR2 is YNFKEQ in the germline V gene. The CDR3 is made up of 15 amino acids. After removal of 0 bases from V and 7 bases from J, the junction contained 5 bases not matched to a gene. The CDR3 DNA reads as TGTGCCAGCAGCCAAGATAAGGGGACTAGCAATACGCAGTATTTT. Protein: CASSQDKGTSNTQYF.

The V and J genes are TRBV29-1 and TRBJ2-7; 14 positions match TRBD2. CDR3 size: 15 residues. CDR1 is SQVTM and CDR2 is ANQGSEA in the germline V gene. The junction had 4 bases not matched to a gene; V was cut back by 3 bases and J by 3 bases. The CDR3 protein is CSVDGGTSGGYEQYF. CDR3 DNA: TGCAGCGTTGACGGAGGGACTAGCGGGGGCTACGAGCAGTACTTC.

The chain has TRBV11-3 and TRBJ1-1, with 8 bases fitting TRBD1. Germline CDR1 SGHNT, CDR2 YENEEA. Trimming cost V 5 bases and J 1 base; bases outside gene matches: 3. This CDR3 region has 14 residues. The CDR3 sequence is CASSLGQGNTEAFF. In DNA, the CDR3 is TGTGCCAGCAGCCTTGGACAGGGGAACACTGAAGCTTTCTTT.

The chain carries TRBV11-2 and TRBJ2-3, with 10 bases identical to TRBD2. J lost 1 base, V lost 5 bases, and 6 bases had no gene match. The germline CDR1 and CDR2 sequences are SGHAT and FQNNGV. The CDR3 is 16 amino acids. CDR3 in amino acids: CASSGTSGGGTDTQYF. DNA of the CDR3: TGTGCCAGCAGCGGGACGAGCGGGGGGGGCACAGATACGCAGTATTTT. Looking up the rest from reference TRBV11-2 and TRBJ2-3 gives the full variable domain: EAGVAQSPRYKIIEKRQSVAFWCNPISGHATLYWYQQILGQGPKLLIQFQNNGVVDDSQLPKDRFSAERLKGVDSTLKIQPAKLEDSAVYLCASSGTSGGGTDTQYFGPGTRLTVL.

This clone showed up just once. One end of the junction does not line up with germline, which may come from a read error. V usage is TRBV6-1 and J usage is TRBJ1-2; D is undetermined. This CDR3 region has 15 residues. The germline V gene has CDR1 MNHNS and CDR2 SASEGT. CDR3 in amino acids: CASSEAWVEMGNPNF. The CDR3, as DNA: TGTGCCAGCAGTGAAGCGTGGGTTGAAATGGGCAACCCGAACTTC.

The CDR3 sequence is CARPGTDPLNTEAFF. CDR3 DNA: TGTGCCAGGCCCGGGACAGATCCTTTGAACACTGAAGCTTTCTTT. The chain combines TRBV2 with TRBJ1-1, with 7 bases fitting TRBD1. V lost 9 bases and J lost 0; bases outside the gene matches: 10. This CDR3 is 15 amino acids long. Germline CDR1 SNHLY, CDR2 FYNNEI.

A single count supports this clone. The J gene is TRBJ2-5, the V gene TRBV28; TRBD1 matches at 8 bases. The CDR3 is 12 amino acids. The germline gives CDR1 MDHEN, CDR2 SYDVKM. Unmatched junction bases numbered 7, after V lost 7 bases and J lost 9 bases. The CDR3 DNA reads TGTGCCAGCATGAGGGACAGGACGTCCCAGTACTTC. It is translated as CASMRDRTSQYF.

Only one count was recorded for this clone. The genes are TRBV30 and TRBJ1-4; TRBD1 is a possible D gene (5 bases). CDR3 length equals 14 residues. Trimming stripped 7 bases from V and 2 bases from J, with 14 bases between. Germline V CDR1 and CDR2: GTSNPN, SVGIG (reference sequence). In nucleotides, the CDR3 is TGTGCCTCGGGGCGGGGGGGGACTAATGAAAAACTGTTTTTT. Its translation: CASGRGGTNEKLFF.

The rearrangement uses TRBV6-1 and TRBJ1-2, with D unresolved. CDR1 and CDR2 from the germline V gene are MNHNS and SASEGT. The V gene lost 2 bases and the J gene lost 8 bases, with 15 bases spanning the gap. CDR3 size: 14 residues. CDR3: CASSESRQAGGYTF. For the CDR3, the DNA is TGTGCCAGCAGTGAATCGAGACAAGCAGGAGGCTACACCTTC.